These 19 T cell receptor beta chains were all obtained from the same sample, sequenced in a study of vaccination and CD4 T cells after COVID-19. As for time point: late sampling 161 to 241 days after vaccination in a few convalescent patients. TCRdb re-derived calls from the PCR reads in MiXCR, one entry per CDR3 protein. The table records under 30,000 distinct CDR3 sequences, almost 50% of them present only once. The material was CD4+ T cells from blood, obtained about 7 months after SARS-CoV-2 vaccination. These receptors were obtained from a human donor who had recovered from COVID-19.

This clonotype was detected a few times. The rearrangement links TRBV19 to TRBJ1-5; the D gene is possibly TRBD1 (6 bases). This CDR3 is 15 amino acids long. The ends were cut back, 9 bases at V and 4 bases at J, with 19 bases in the middle. Germline CDR1 and CDR2: LNHDA and SQIVND (reference sequence). This CDR3 is CASHPGGAPNQPQHF. CDR3 coding DNA: TGTGCCAGCCATCCCGGGGGGGCCCCGAATCAGCCCCAGCATTTT.

V usage is TRBV19 and J usage is TRBJ2-3, with D unclear. This CDR3 spans 12 amino acids. Trimming cost V 5 bases and J 6 bases, with 9 bases left between them. From germline, CDR1 is LNHDA and CDR2 SQIVND (reference sequence). CDR3 nucleotide sequence: TGTGCCAGTAGTCCTCCTACGGATACGCAGTATTTT. This encodes CASSPPTDTQYF. The full variable domain, in which reference TRBV19 and TRBJ2-3 provide the parts outside the CDR3, is DGGITQSPKYLFRKEGQNVTLSCEQNLNHDAMYWYRQDPGQGLRLIYYSQIVNDFQKGDIAEGYSVSREKKESFPLTVTSAQKNPTAFYLCASSPPTDTQYFGPGTRLTVL.

This clonotype was seen more than once but under ten times. The rearrangement uses TRBV20-1 and TRBJ1-2, with D maybe TRBD1 (6 bases). V lost 3 bases, J lost 4 bases, and 21 bases lay in between. The CDR3 covers 16 residues. Looked up from germline, CDR1 is DFQATT and CDR2 is SNEGSKA (reference sequence). The CDR3 sequence is CSARSPWGGYSYGYTF. CDR3 coding DNA: TGCAGTGCTAGGTCCCCCTGGGGGGGCTATTCCTATGGCTACACCTTC.

The rearrangement joins TRBV5-6 to TRBJ2-7; TRBD1 matches 9 bases. The germline V gene has CDR1 SGHDT and CDR2 YYEEEE. This CDR3 contains 15 residues. Trimming removed 3 bases from V and 7 bases from J; junction bases left unmatched: 11. The CDR3 sequence: CASSSRGQGSVEQYF. The CDR3 DNA reads as TGTGCCAGCAGCTCAAGGGGACAGGGAAGCGTTGAGCAGTACTTC.

This clonotype was observed a handful of times. The chain has TRBV6-1 and TRBJ2-4, with TRBD1 identical over 12 bases. Trimming cost V 5 bases and J 6 bases; bases outside gene matches: 8. Germline V lookup: CDR1 MNHNS, CDR2 SASEGT. CDR3 size: 16 residues. This CDR3 reads CASSRGTGGAGNIQYF. DNA for the CDR3: TGTGCCAGCAGTCGAGGGACAGGGGGCGCCGGAAACATTCAGTACTTC.

The rearrangement links TRBV6-1 to TRBJ2-3; TRBD1 agrees at 7 bases. This CDR3 region has 15 residues. V was pared by 5 bases and J by 0 bases, with 5 bases of the junction left unmatched. Germline V gene sequence: CDR1 MNHNS, CDR2 SASEGT. CDR3 region: CASSNHRGSTDTQYF. The CDR3, as DNA: TGTGCCAGCAGTAACCACAGGGGAAGCACAGATACGCAGTATTTT.

The CDR3 spells CASSFRGGNEQFF. CDR3 in DNA: TGTGCCAGCAGTTTCAGGGGAGGAAATGAGCAGTTCTTC. The rearrangement uses TRBV27 and TRBJ2-1; D may match TRBD1 or TRBD2 (6 bases each). This CDR3 contains 13 residues. V was trimmed by 3 bases and J by 7 bases, leaving 10 bases between them. CDR1 MNHEY and CDR2 SMNVEV come from the germline V gene (reference sequence).

The table lists this clonotype with a few counts. The J gene is TRBJ2-3, the V gene TRBV10-3; the D is unclear. The CDR3 loop spans 11 amino acids. CDR1 and CDR2 (germline): ENHRY, SYGVKD. Trimming pared 8 bases from V and 0 bases from J, leaving 3 bases between. The CDR3 DNA reads TGTGCCATCCGGAGCACAGATACGCAGTATTTT. Amino acids: CAIRSTDTQYF.

The chain has TRBV24-1 and TRBJ2-5, with a weak D call TRBD2 (6 bases). Per the germline V gene, CDR1 is KGHDR and CDR2 is SFDVKD. Trimming removed 5 bases from V and 4 bases from J, with 16 bases in between. This CDR3 contains 15 residues. CDR3 in DNA: TGTGCCACCAGTGTAGGGATGCGGGACGGAGAGACCCAGTACTTC. Protein: CATSVGMRDGETQYF.

The chain employs TRBV28 and TRBJ1-5; D is undetermined. The CDR3 is 13 amino acids. From germline, CDR1 is MDHEN and CDR2 SYDVKM. The ends were cut back, 4 bases at V and 6 bases at J, with 10 bases in the middle. The CDR3 DNA is TGTGCCAGCAGTTCACGGACCGGTCAGCCCCAGCATTTT. Protein product: CASSSRTGQPQHF.

This clonotype turned up a few times. The chain combines TRBV7-9 with TRBJ1-6, with 7 bases aligning to TRBD1. The germline V gene encodes CDR1 SEHNR and CDR2 FQNEAQ (reference sequence). CDR3 length equals 14 residues. The junction had 1 base not matched to a gene; V was cut back by 3 bases and J by 5 bases. DNA for the CDR3: TGTGCCAGCAGCTTCCAGGGGGATAATTCACCCCTCCACTTT. Translated: CASSFQGDNSPLHF.

CDR3: CATSEVLPQHF. Written as DNA, the CDR3 is TGTGCCACCAGCGAGGTTTTGCCCCAGCATTTT. The chain couples TRBV15 to TRBJ1-5; D is unresolved. CDR1 and CDR2 from the germline V gene are LNHNV and YYDKDF (reference sequence). Trimming took 5 bases from V and 9 from J, leaving 8 bases between them. The CDR3 has 11 amino acids. The whole variable domain, filled in from reference TRBV15 and TRBJ1-5, reads DAMVIQNPRYQVTQFGKPVTLSCSQTLNHNVMYWYQQKSSQAPKLLFHYYDKDFNNEADTPDNFQSRRPNTSFCFLDIRSPGLGDTAMYLCATSEVLPQHFGDGTRLSIL.

This chain links TRBV7-2 with TRBJ2-3; weak D call: TRBD1 (6 bases). Germline CDR1 reads SGHTA; CDR2 reads FQGNSA. Trimming took off 5 bases at V and 4 bases at J, with 13 bases between the two ends. This CDR3 contains 14 residues. This chain's CDR3 is CASSPTSGADTQYF. In nucleotides, the CDR3 is TGTGCCAGCAGCCCTACTTCAGGGGCAGATACGCAGTATTTT. Complete variable domain (other parts from reference TRBV7-2 and TRBJ2-3): GAGVSQSPSNKVTEKGKDVELRCDPISGHTALYWYRQSLGQGLEFLIYFQGNSAPDKSGLPSDRFSAERTGGSVSTLTIQRTQQEDSAVYLCASSPTSGADTQYFGPGTRLTVL.

This clonotype was recorded a few times. The gene calls are TRBV19 and TRBJ1-5; D ambiguous. The germline gives CDR1 LNHDA, CDR2 SQIVND (reference sequence). The V end lost 9 bases, the J end lost 3 bases, and 18 bases lay between the germline ends. The CDR3 sequence is 15 residues long. The CDR3 DNA is TGTGCCAGCGGACGGAGGGATGGATACAATCAGCCCCAGCATTTT. The encoded protein is CASGRRDGYNQPQHF.

The chain joins TRBV20-1 to TRBJ1-1; tentatively, D is TRBD1 (5 bases). The CDR3 totals 14 residues. The ends were cut back, 0 bases at V and 0 bases at J, with 8 bases in the middle. The germline gives CDR1 DFQATT, CDR2 SNEGSKA (reference sequence). The CDR3 protein is CSARDPGLNTEAFF. The CDR3 bases are TGCAGTGCTAGAGATCCAGGGTTGAACACTGAAGCTTTCTTT.

The chain has TRBV20-1 and TRBJ2-1, with 8 positions matching TRBD2. CDR1 is DFQATT, CDR2 SNEGSKA, per germline (reference sequence). The CDR3 is 15 amino acids. V was pared by 5 bases and J by 8 bases, with 14 bases of the junction left unmatched. The CDR3, as DNA: TGCAGTGCTCTAGTTTCGACTAGCGATATAGATGAGCAGTTCTTC. Encoded protein: CSALVSTSDIDEQFF.

This chain links TRBV12-3 or TRBV12-4 with TRBJ1-6, with D unclear. The CDR3 runs to 12 residues. V was pared by 8 bases and J by 8 bases, with 10 bases between. For the CDR3, the DNA is TGTGCCAGCGGGGTTACGGATTCACCCCTCCACTTT. Its translation: CASGVTDSPLHF.

The gene calls are TRBV19 and TRBJ2-5; D not resolved. The V end was cut by 8 bases, the J end by 5 bases, with 6 bases between. CDR3 length: 10 amino acids. Germline V lookup: CDR1 LNHDA, CDR2 SQIVND (reference sequence). The CDR3 protein is CASGDETQYF. Written as DNA, the CDR3 is TGTGCCAGTGGGGATGAGACCCAGTACTTC.

The chain has TRBV4-3 and TRBJ2-1, with D hard to call. The CDR3 runs 15 residues. In germline, CDR1 is LGHNA, CDR2 YSLEER. V was trimmed by 0 bases and J by 12 bases, leaving 18 bases between them. The CDR3 loop is CASSQEVGGITGQFF. The CDR3 bases are TGCGCCAGCAGCCAAGAGGTCGGTGGCATAACTGGGCAGTTCTTC.